This T cell receptor (beta chain) was found in a study of cytomegalovirus exposure and HLA in healthy donors. Study context: T cells numbering about 179 million yielded 100 million to 120 million unique TCR beta sequences in an earlier analysis.

The PCR had 60 Vbeta and 13 Jbeta primers. Here immunoSEQ multiplex PCR was the method, and the copy in TCRdb shows in-frame clones only, minus some. The sample lists about 300,000 clones; around 86% were seen once. The trim removed 0 bases at V and 1 base at J, leaving 3 bases unmatched. The CDR3 length is 16 residues. The germline V gene encodes CDR1 LGHNA and CDR2 YSLEER. The study's findings and limits: Within a later analysis, the majority of CMV-associated TCR beta chains appeared HLA-restricted. The productive fraction for most TCR beta V segments was about 87% or about 30% in an earlier analysis.

This clone has only a few counts. The antigen remains unidentified. Material: PBMCs. The rearrangement joins TRBV4-3 to TRBJ1-5, with 7 nucleotides matching TRBD1. The sequence was obtained from a man aged 40-49 years in good health and CMV-seropositive. CDR3 in amino acids: CASSQDRGISNQPQHF. The CDR3 DNA sequence: TGCGCCAGCAGCCAAGACAGGGGGATAAGCAATCAGCCCCAGCATTTT.